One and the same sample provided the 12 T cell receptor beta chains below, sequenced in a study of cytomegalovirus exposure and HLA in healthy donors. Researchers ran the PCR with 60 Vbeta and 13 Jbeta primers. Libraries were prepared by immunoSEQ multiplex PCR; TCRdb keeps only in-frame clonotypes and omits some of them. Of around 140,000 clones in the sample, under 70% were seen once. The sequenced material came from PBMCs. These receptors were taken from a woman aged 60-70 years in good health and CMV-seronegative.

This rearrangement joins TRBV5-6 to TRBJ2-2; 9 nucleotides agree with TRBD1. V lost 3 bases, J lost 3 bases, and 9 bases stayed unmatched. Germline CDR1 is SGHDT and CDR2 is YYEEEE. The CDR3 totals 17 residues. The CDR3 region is CASSWTLGQGYTGELFF. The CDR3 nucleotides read TGTGCCAGCAGCTGGACGCTGGGACAGGGATACACCGGGGAGCTGTTTTTT.

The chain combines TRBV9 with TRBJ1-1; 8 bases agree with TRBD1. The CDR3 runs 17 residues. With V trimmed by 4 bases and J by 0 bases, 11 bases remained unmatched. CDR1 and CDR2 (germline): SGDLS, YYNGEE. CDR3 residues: CASSFGPGGGLNTEAFF. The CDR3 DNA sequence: TGTGCCAGCAGCTTTGGTCCAGGGGGCGGGTTGAACACTGAAGCTTTCTTT.

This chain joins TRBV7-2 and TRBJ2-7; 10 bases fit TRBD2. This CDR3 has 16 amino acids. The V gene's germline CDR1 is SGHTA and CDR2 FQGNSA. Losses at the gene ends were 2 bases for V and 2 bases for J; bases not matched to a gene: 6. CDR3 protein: CASSLRGLAGAYEQYF. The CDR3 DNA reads TGTGCCAGCAGCTTACGGGGCCTAGCGGGAGCCTACGAGCAGTACTTC.

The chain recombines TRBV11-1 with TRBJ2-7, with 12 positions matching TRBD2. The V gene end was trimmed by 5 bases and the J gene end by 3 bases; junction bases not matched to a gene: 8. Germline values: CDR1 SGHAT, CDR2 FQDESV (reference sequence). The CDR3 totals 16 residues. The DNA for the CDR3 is TGTGCCAGCAGCGTAGGACTAGCGGGGAGTATCTACGAGCAGTACTTC. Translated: CASSVGLAGSIYEQYF. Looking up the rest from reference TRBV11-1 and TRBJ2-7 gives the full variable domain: EAEVAQSPRYKITEKSQAVAFWCDPISGHATLYWYRQILGQGPELLVQFQDESVVDDSQLPKDRFSAERLKGVDSTLKIQPAELGDSAMYLCASSVGLAGSIYEQYFGPGTRLTVT.

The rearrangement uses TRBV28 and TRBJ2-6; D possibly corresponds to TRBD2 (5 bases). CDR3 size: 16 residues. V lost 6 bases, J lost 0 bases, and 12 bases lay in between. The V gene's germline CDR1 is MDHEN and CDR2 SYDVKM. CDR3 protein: CASSLHGDSGANVLTF. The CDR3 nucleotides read TGTGCCAGCAGCCTCCACGGGGACTCTGGGGCCAACGTCCTGACTTTC.

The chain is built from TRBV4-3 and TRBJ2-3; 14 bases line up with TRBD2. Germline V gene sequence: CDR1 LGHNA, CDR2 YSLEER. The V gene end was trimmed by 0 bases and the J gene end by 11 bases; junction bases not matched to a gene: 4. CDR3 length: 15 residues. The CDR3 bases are TGCGCCAGCAGCCAAGATGGGACTAGCGGGAGTGTGCAGTATTTT. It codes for CASSQDGTSGSVQYF.

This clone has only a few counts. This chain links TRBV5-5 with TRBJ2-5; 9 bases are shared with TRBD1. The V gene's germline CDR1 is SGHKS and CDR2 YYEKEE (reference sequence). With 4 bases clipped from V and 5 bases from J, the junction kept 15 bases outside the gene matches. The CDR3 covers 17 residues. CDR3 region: CASSHGVTGGAWETQYF. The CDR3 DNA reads TGTGCCAGCAGCCACGGAGTCACAGGGGGCGCATGGGAGACCCAGTACTTC.

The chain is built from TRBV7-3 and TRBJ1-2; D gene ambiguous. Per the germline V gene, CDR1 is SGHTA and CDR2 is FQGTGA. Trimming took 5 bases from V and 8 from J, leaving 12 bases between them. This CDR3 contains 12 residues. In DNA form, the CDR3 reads TGTGCCAGCAGCCGGGGTTCTGGAGGCTACACCTTC. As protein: CASSRGSGGYTF.

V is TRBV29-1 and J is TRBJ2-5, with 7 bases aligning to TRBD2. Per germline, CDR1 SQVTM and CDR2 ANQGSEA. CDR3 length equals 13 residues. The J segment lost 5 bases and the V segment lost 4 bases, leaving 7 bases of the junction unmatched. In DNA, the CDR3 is TGCAGCGTTGTTGGTGGGAGGGGCGAGACCCAGTACTTC. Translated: CSVVGGRGETQYF.

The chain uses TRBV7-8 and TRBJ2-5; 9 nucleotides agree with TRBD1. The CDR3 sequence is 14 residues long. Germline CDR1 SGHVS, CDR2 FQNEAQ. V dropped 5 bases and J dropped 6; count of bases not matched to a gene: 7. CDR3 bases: TGTGCCAGCAGCCTCGGGACAGGGCCTAAGACCCAGTACTTC. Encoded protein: CASSLGTGPKTQYF.

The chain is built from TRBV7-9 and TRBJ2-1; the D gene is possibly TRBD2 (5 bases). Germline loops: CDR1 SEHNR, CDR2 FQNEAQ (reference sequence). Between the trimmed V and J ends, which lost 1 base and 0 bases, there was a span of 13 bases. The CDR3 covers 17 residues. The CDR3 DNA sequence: TGTGCCAGCAGCTTAGTGGGCGGGCCGAGCTCCTACAATGAGCAGTTCTTC. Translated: CASSLVGGPSSYNEQFF.

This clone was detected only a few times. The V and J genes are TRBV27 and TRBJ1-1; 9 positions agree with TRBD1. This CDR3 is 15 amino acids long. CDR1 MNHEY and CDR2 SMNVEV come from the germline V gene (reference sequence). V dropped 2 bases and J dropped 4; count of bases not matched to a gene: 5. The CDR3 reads CASSLKQGAGTEAFF. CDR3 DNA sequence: TGTGCCAGCAGTTTAAAACAGGGGGCCGGCACTGAAGCTTTCTTT.